Listed below are T cell receptor beta chains from one sample, sequenced in a study of T cell responses to AZD1222 COVID-19 vaccine. Assay used: immunoSEQ multiplex PCR; TCRdb lists only in-frame clones, some missing. The sample lists approximately 180,000 clones, approximately 90% occurring once. This specimen consisted of peripheral blood, obtained 28 days after the second dose of the MenACWY control vaccine. These receptor sequences come from an adult who received the MenACWY meningococcal vaccine as a control. Each CDR3 is given with its conserved first and last residue. The D gene is left open where the match is weak. Size is stated for part of the rows, as once, few or many counts, or as a class when the clone is expanded.

J gene,D gene,V gene,clone size,CDR3 protein,CDR3 DNA
TRBJ1-4,NA,TRBV7-2,NA,CASSPLRVNDRDNEKLFF,TGTGCCAGCAGCCCACTAAGGGTCAATGACAGAGATAATGAAAAACTGTTTTTT
TRBJ2-7,NA,TRBV3-1/TRBV3-2,NA,CASSLQGGSLNF,TGTGCCAGCAGCCTACAGGGTGGGTCCCTCAACTTC
TRBJ1-3,NA,TRBV7-2,NA,CASSFGGRANTIYF,TGTGCCAGCAGCTTCGGAGGGAGGGCAAACACCATATATTTT
TRBJ1-5,NA,TRBV27,NA,CASSPTVGANQPQHF,TGTGCCAGCAGTCCCACTGTAGGTGCCAATCAGCCCCAGCATTTT
TRBJ2-1,NA,TRBV15,NA,CATSRDPSSYNEQFF,TGTGCCACCAGCAGAGACCCCAGCAGCTACAATGAGCAGTTCTTC
TRBJ1-4,TRBD1,TRBV7-2,NA,CASSWRGTDEKLFF,TGTGCCAGCAGTTGGCGAGGGACAGATGAAAAACTGTTTTTT
TRBJ1-1,NA,TRBV7-2,NA,CASSLVRQNTEAFF,TGTGCCAGCAGCTTAGTACGGCAGAACACTGAAGCTTTCTTT
TRBJ1-2,NA,TRBV5-6,NA,CASRRGGSYGYTF,TGTGCCAGCAGACGGGGTGGATCCTATGGCTACACCTTC
TRBJ2-4,NA,TRBV27,NA,CASSLYSGPKNIQYF,TGTGCCAGCAGTTTATATTCGGGCCCCAAAAACATTCAGTACTTC
TRBJ2-7,TRBD1,TRBV7-9,NA,CASSLAPDRGYEQYF,TGTGCCAGCAGCTTAGCCCCCGACAGGGGCTACGAGCAGTACTTC
TRBJ1-5,NA,TRBV28,NA,CASNLQGINQPQHF,TGTGCCAGCAACTTACAGGGTATCAATCAGCCCCAGCATTTT
TRBJ1-4,NA,TRBV20-1,NA,CSALAVEKLFF,TGCAGTGCCCTGGCGGTTGAAAAACTGTTTTTT
TRBJ1-2,NA,TRBV7-9,NA,CASSLTDYGYTF,TGTGCCAGCAGCTTAACAGACTATGGCTACACCTTC
TRBJ2-7,NA,TRBV4-2,NA,CASSQEYQAYEQYF,TGTGCCAGCAGCCAAGAGTACCAGGCCTACGAGCAGTACTTC
TRBJ1-5,NA,TRBV7-9,NA,CASSPGGGSNQPQHF,TGTGCCAGCAGTCCAGGAGGGGGGAGCAATCAGCCCCAGCATTTT
TRBJ2-7,TRBD1,TRBV10-3,NA,CAISAGQDEQYF,TGTGCCATCAGTGCAGGACAGGACGAGCAGTACTTC
TRBJ2-2,NA,TRBV9,once,CASSDLVGELFF,TGTGCCAGCAGCGACCTAGTCGGGGAGCTGTTTTTT
TRBJ1-1,TRBD1,TRBV3-1/TRBV3-2,NA,CASSQWDRGGTEAFF,TGTGCCAGCAGCCAGTGGGACAGGGGCGGCACTGAAGCTTTCTTT
TRBJ2-6,NA,TRBV5-1,NA,CASSLALSGANVLTF,TGCGCCAGCAGCTTGGCCCTGTCTGGGGCCAACGTCCTGACTTTC
TRBJ2-5,NA,TRBV21-1,NA,CASLSYGAGRRETQYF,TGTGCCAGCCTCTCCTACGGGGCGGGACGCCGGGAGACCCAGTACTTC
TRBJ2-7,NA,TRBV2,NA,CASSVAYEQYF,TGTGCCAGCAGTGTGGCCTACGAGCAGTACTTC
TRBJ1-5,NA,TRBV30,NA,CAWSGGARYGNQPQHF,TGTGCCTGGAGCGGAGGGGCGAGGTATGGCAATCAGCCCCAGCATTTT
TRBJ1-1,NA,TRBV2,NA,CASGQWEGYTEAFF,TGTGCCAGCGGCCAGTGGGAGGGATACACTGAAGCTTTCTTT
TRBJ1-5,TRBD1,TRBV19,NA,CASNRPSDRGGLYSNQPQHF,TGTGCCAGTAATCGCCCCTCAGACAGGGGGGGCCTTTATAGCAATCAGCCCCAGCATTTT
TRBJ2-7,TRBD1,TRBV5-4,NA,CASSPTGAPREQYF,TGTGCCAGCAGCCCGACAGGGGCCCCCCGCGAGCAGTACTTC
TRBJ2-2,TRBD1,TRBV14,once,CASSLFRGPFNTGELFF,TGTGCCAGCAGCTTATTCAGGGGGCCTTTCAACACCGGGGAGCTGTTTTTT
TRBJ2-7,NA,TRBV28,NA,CASSSPGRGSEQYF,TGTGCCAGCAGTTCCCCGGGCAGGGGCTCCGAGCAGTACTTC
TRBJ2-7,NA,TRBV28,NA,CASSFSRSVYEQYF,TGTGCCAGCAGTTTTTCAAGGTCAGTCTACGAGCAGTACTTC
TRBJ2-7,TRBD2,TRBV11-2,few,CASSTSGTSINEQYF,TGTGCCAGCAGCACATCCGGGACTAGTATCAACGAGCAGTACTTC
TRBJ1-2,NA,TRBV12-3/TRBV12-4,NA,CASSFGRVEGYTF,TGTGCCAGCAGTTTCGGCAGGGTGGAAGGCTACACCTTC
TRBJ1-2,NA,TRBV6-5,NA,CASSYSLRPTYGYTF,TGTGCCAGCAGTTACTCATTAAGGCCGACTTATGGCTACACCTTC
TRBJ2-2,NA,TRBV18,NA,CASSPPGETTGELFF,TGTGCCAGCTCACCTCCGGGAGAGACCACCGGGGAGCTGTTTTTT
TRBJ1-4,NA,TRBV24-1,few,CATSDFRVVPEKLFF,TGTGCCACCAGTGATTTTCGGGTGGTGCCTGAAAAACTGTTTTTT
TRBJ2-5,NA,TRBV5-4,NA,CASSSLDGKEGETQYF,TGTGCCAGCAGCTCCCTCGACGGAAAGGAAGGGGAGACCCAGTACTTC
TRBJ1-1,NA,TRBV12-3/TRBV12-4,NA,CASSSLDAPEAFF,TGTGCCAGCAGTTCTCTGGACGCACCCGAAGCTTTCTTT
TRBJ1-4,NA,TRBV2,NA,CASSEAAALNEKLFF,TGTGCCAGCAGTGAGGCGGCAGCCCTTAATGAAAAACTGTTTTTT
TRBJ1-2,NA,TRBV7-9,NA,CASSVAGGPGYTF,TGTGCCAGCAGCGTGGCGGGGGGCCCTGGCTACACCTTC
TRBJ2-2,TRBD1,TRBV9,NA,CASSLDRAPNTGELFF,TGTGCCAGCAGCCTTGACAGGGCGCCGAACACCGGGGAGCTGTTTTTT
TRBJ1-5,NA,TRBV20-1,NA,CSASPNRDQPQHF,TGCAGTGCTAGTCCAAATAGGGATCAGCCCCAGCATTTT
TRBJ1-5,NA,TRBV4-1,NA,CASSQGPLIPEGSGNQPQHF,TGCGCCAGCAGCCAAGGCCCACTTATACCTGAGGGGTCTGGCAATCAGCCCCAGCATTTT
TRBJ2-1,NA,TRBV5-4,NA,CASSLSPEGEQFF,TGTGCCAGCAGCTTGAGTCCGGAAGGTGAGCAGTTCTTC
TRBJ1-5,NA,TRBV28,NA,CASSNGRGNQPQHF,TGTGCCAGCAGTAACGGGCGCGGCAATCAGCCCCAGCATTTT
TRBJ2-1,NA,TRBV9,few,CASSPTGASLSEQFF,TGTGCCAGCAGCCCGACGGGGGCGTCCTTGTCTGAGCAGTTCTTC
TRBJ2-5,NA,TRBV29-1,NA,CSVRASPGETQYF,TGCAGCGTCCGGGCCTCTCCCGGGGAGACCCAGTACTTC
TRBJ1-1,NA,TRBV4-3,once,CASSQDWGGTTEAFF,TGCGCCAGCAGCCAAGATTGGGGAGGGACCACTGAAGCTTTCTTT
TRBJ1-1,NA,TRBV3-1/TRBV3-2,NA,CASSQEGPKGLTEAFF,TGTGCCAGCAGCCAAGAGGGCCCCAAGGGTTTAACTGAAGCTTTCTTT
TRBJ2-3,TRBD1,TRBV5-1,NA,CASNRDRGTDTQYF,TGCGCCAGCAACCGGGACAGAGGAACAGATACGCAGTATTTT
TRBJ1-1,NA,TRBV4-1,NA,CASSQFPRDTEAFF,TGCGCCAGCAGCCAGTTCCCTAGGGACACTGAAGCTTTCTTT
TRBJ2-7,NA,TRBV7-3,few,CASSLTPRVPHEQYF,TGTGCCAGCAGCTTAACCCCCAGGGTACCTCACGAGCAGTACTTC
TRBJ2-1,TRBD2,TRBV9,NA,CASSRGTSGRNEQFF,TGTGCCAGCAGCCGCGGGACTAGCGGGCGGAATGAGCAGTTCTTC
TRBJ1-2,NA,TRBV29-1,NA,CSASDSLRGYGYTF,TGCAGCGCCTCAGACAGCCTCAGGGGCTATGGCTACACCTTC
TRBJ2-7,NA,TRBV27,NA,CASSLGPLYEQYF,TGTGCCAGCAGTTTAGGTCCCCTCTACGAGCAGTACTTC
TRBJ1-1,NA,TRBV9,NA,CASSVGGANSKTEAFF,TGTGCCAGCAGCGTAGGGGGGGCCAACTCTAAGACTGAAGCTTTCTTT
TRBJ2-5,NA,TRBV6-5,once,CASIEQLQETQYF,TGTGCCAGCATCGAACAATTACAAGAGACCCAGTACTTC
TRBJ1-2,NA,TRBV19,NA,CASSSQGTYGYTF,TGTGCCAGTAGCTCCCAGGGTACCTATGGCTACACCTTC
TRBJ2-7,NA,TRBV29-1,NA,CSVGGGSWKPQYF,TGCAGCGTTGGAGGAGGCTCGTGGAAACCGCAGTACTTC
TRBJ2-1,NA,TRBV5-4,NA,CASSPPGYNEQFF,TGTGCCAGCAGCCCCCCCGGCTACAATGAGCAGTTCTTC
TRBJ1-5,TRBD1,TRBV7-9,NA,CASSLAGTGFGDQPQHF,TGTGCCAGCAGCTTAGCCGGGACAGGGTTTGGGGATCAGCCCCAGCATTTT
TRBJ1-2,TRBD1,TRBV28,NA,CASRPDRGRGYTF,TGTGCCAGTCGGCCGGACAGGGGGCGAGGCTACACCTTC
TRBJ1-5,NA,TRBV6-1,NA,CASSDETYIVQPQHF,TGTGCCAGCAGTGATGAGACATACATCGTTCAGCCCCAGCATTTT